This T cell receptor (beta chain) emerged from a study of cytomegalovirus exposure and HLA in healthy donors. The CDR3 sequence is 14 residues long. Germline V gives CDR1 MDHEN, CDR2 SYDVKM. Trimming took off 7 bases at V and 1 base at J, with 13 bases between the two ends. With respect to this clone: Its antigen is as yet unknown.

Whole-study results and caveats: Most TCR beta V segments were productive about 90% or about 30% of the time in an earlier analysis. CMV serostatus stood as the only immune exposure information on hand. Researchers catalogued approximately 170 TCR beta chains as cytomegalovirus-associated.

The primer mix had 60 Vbeta and 13 Jbeta primers. TCRdb's copy holds only in-frame clones and misses some; the assay was immunoSEQ multiplex PCR. The table counts about 48,000 clones; 0.9% to 1.2% lies in the top ten. The source is a woman aged 40 to 55 in good health and CMV-seronegative. Sequences were obtained from PBMCs. V usage is TRBV28 and J usage is TRBJ1-1, with D unresolved. The CDR3 region has the DNA TGTGCCAGCATACTCTCGAGGTCGAACACTGAAGCTTTCTTT. It encodes CASILSRSNTEAFF.